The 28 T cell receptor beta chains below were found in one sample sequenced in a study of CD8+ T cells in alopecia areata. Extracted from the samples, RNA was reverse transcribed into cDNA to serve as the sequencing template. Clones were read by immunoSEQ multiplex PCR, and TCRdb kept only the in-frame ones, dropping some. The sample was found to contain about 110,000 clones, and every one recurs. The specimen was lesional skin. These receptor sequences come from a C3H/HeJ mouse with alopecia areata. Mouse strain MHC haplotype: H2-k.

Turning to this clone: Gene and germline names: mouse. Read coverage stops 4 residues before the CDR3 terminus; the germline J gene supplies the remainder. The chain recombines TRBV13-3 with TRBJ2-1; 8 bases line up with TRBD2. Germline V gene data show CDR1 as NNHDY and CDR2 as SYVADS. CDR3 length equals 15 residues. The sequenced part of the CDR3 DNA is TGTGCCAGCAGTGATCGGGGGGGGCGCGGAGCT. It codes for CASSDRGGRGA. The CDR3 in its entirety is CASSDRGGRGAEQFF.

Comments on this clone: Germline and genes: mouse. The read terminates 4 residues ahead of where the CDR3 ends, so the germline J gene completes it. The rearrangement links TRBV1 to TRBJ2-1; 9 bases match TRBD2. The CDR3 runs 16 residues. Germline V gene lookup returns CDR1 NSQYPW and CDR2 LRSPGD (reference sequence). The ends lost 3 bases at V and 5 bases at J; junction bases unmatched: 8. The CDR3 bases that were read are TGCACCTGCAGTGCTGCTGGGGGGGATGGGGATGCT. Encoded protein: CTCSAAGGDGDA. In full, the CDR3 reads CTCSAAGGDGDAEQFF.

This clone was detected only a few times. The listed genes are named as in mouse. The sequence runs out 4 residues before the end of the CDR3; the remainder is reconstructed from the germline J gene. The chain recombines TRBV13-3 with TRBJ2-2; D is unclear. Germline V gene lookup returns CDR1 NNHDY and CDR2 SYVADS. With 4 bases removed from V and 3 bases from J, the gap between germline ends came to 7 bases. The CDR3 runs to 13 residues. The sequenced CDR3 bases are TGTGCCAGCAGTTCTACTCACACCGGG. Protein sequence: CASSSTHTG. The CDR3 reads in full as CASSSTHTGQLYF. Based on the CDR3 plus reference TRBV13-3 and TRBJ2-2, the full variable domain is EAAVTQSPRSKVAVTGGKVTLSCHQTNNHDYMYWYRQDTGHGLRLIHYSYVADSTEKGDIPDGYKASRPSQENFSLILELASLSQTAVYFCASSSTHTGQLYFGEGSKLTVL.

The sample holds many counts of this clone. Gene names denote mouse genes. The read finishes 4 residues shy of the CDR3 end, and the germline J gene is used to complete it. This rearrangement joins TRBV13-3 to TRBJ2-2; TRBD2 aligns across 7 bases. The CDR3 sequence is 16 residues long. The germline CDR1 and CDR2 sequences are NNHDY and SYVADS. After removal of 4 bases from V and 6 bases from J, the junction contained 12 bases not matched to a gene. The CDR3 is CASSNRLGMGPGQLYF. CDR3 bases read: TGTGCCAGCAGTAACCGACTGGGAATGGGTCCCGGG.

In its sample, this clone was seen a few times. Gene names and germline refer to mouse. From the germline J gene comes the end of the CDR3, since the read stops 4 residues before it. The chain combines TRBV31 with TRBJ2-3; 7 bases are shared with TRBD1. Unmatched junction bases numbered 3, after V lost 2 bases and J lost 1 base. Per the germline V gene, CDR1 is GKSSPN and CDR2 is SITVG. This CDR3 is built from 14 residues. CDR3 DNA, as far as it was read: TGTGCCTGGAGTTACGGGACAGGTGCAGAA. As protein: CAWSYGTGAE. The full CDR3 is CAWSYGTGAETLYF.

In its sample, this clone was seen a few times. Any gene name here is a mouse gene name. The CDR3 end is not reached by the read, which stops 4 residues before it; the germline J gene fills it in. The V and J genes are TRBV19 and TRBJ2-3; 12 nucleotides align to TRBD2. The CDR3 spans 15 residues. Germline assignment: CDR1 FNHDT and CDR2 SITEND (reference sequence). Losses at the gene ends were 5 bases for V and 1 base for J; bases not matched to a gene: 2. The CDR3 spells CASRDWGGGAETLYF. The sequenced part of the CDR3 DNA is TGTGCCAGCAGGGACTGGGGGGGTGGTGCAGAA.

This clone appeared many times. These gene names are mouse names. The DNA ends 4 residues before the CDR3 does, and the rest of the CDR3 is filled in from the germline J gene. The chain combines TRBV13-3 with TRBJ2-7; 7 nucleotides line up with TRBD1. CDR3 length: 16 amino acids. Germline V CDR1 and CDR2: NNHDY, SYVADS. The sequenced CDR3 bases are TGTGCCAGCAGTGATGCCCCGGGAGACAGGGACCAT. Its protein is CASSDAPGDRDH. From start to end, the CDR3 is CASSDAPGDRDHEQYF.

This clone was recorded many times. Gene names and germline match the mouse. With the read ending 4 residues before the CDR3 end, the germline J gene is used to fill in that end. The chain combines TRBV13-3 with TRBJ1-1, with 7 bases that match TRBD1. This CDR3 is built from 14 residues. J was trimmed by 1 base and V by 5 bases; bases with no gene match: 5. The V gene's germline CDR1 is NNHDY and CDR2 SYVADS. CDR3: CASSRDRWNTEVFF. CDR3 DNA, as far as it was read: TGTGCCAGCAGCCGGGACAGATGGAACACA.

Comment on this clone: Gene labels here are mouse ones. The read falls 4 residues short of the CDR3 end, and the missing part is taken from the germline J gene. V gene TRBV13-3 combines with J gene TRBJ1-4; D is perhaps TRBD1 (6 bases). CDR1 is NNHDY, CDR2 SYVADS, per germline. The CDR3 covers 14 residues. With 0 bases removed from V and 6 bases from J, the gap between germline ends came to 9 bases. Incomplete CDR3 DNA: TGTGCCAGCAGTGATGCAGGGGACGACGAA. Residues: CASSDAGDDE. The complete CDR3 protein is CASSDAGDDERLFF.

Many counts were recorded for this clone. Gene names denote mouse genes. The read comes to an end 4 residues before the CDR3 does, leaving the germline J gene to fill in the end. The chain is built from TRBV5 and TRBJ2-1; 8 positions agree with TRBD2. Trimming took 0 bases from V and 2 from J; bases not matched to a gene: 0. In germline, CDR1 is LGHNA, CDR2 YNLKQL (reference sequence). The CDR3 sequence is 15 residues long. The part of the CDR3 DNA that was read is TGTGCCAGCAGCCAAGAACTGGGGGACTATGCT. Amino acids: CASSQELGDYA. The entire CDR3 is CASSQELGDYAEQFF.

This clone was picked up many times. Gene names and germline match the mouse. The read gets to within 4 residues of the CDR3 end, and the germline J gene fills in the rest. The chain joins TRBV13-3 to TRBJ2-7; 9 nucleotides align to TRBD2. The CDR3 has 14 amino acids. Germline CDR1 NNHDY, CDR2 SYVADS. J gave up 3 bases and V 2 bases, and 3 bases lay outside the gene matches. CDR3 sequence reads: CASSEIWGGYEQYF. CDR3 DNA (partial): TGTGCCAGCAGTGAGATCTGGGGGGGCTAT.

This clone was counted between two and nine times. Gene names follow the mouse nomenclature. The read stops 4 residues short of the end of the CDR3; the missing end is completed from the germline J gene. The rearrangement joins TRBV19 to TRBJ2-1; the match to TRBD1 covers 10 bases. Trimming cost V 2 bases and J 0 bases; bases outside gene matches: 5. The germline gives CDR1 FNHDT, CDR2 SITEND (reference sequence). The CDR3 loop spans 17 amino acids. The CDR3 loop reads CASSMRTGGYNYAEQFF. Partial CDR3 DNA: TGTGCCAGCAGTATGAGGACAGGGGGTTATAACTATGCT.

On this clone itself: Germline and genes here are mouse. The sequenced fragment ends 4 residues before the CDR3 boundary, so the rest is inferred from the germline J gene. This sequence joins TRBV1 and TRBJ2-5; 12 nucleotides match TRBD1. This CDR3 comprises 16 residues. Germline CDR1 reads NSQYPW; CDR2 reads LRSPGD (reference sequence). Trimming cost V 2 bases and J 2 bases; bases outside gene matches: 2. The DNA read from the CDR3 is TGCACCTGCAGTGCACCGGGACAGGGGGCCCAAGAC. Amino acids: CTCSAPGQGAQD. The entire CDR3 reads CTCSAPGQGAQDTQYF.

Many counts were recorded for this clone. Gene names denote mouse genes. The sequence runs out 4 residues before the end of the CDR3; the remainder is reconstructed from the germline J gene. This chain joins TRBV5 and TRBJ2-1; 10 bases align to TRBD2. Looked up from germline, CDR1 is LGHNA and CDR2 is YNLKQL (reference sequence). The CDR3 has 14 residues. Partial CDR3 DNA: TGTGCCAGCAGCCAAGACTGGGGGGGCGCT. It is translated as CASSQDWGGA. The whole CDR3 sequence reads CASSQDWGGAEQFF.

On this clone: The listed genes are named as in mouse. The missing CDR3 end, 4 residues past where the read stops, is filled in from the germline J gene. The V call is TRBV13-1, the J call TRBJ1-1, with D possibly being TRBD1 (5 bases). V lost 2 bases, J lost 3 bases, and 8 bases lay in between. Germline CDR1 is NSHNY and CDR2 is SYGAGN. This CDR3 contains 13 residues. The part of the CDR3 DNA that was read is TGTGCCAGCAGTGAAAGAGGGGACACA. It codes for CASSERGDT. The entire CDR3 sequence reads CASSERGDTEVFF.

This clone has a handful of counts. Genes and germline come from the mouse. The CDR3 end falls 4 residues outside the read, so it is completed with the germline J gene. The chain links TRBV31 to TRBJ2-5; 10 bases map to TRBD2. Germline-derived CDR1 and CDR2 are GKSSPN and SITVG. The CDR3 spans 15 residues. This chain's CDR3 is CAWSRSDWGEDTQYF. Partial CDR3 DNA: TGTGCCTGGAGTCGGTCTGACTGGGGGGAAGAC.

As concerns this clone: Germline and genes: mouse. The CDR3 reads CASRRGQGYEQYF. CDR3 DNA (partial): TGTGCCAGCAGGAGGGGACAGGGGTAT. The chain couples TRBV13-3 to TRBJ2-7; 10 bases agree with TRBD1. The read terminates 4 residues before the CDR3 end, so the remaining end is supplied by the germline J gene. The CDR3 length is 13 residues. Germline CDR1 reads NNHDY; CDR2 reads SYVADS.

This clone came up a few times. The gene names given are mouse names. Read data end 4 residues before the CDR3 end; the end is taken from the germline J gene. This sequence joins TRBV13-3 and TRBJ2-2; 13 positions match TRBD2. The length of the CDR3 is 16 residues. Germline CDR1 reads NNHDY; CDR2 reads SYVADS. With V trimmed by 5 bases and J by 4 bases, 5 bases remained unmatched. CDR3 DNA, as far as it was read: TGTGCCAGCAGACTCCGGGACTGGGGGGGCACCGGG. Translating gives CASRLRDWGGTG. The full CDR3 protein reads CASRLRDWGGTGQLYF.

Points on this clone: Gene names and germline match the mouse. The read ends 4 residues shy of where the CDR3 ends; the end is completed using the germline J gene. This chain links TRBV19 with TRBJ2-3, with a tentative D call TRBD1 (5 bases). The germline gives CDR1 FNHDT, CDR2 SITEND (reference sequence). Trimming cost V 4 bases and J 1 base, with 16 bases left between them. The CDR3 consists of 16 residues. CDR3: CASSLSSGRGAETLYF. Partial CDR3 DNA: TGTGCCAGCAGTCTCTCCTCAGGGAGGGGTGCAGAA.

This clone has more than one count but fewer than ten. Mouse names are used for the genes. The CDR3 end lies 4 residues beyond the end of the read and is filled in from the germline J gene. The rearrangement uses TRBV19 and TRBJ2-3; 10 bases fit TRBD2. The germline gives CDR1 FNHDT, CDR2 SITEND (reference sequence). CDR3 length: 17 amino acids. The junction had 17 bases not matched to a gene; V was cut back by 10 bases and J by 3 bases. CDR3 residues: CAPSPGQRLGGAETLYF. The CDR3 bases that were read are TGTGCCCCCTCCCCGGGACAGCGACTGGGGGGAGCAGAA.

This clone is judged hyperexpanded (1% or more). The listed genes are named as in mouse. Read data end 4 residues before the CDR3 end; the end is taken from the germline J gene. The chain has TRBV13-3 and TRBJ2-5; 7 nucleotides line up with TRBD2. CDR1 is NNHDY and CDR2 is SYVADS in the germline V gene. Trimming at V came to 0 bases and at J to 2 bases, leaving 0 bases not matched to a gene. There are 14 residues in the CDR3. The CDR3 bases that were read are TGTGCCAGCAGTGATGGGGGGGGCCAAGAC. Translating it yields CASSDGGGQD. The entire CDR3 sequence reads CASSDGGGQDTQYF.

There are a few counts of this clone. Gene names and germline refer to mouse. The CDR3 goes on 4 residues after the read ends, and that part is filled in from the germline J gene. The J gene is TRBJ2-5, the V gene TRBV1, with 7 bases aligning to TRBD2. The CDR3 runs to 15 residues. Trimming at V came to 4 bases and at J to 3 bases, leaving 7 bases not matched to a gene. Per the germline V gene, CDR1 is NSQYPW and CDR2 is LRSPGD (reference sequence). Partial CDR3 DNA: TGCACCTGCAGTGAGGTGGGCTGGGGGCAAGAC. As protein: CTCSEVGWGQD. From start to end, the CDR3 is CTCSEVGWGQDTQYF.

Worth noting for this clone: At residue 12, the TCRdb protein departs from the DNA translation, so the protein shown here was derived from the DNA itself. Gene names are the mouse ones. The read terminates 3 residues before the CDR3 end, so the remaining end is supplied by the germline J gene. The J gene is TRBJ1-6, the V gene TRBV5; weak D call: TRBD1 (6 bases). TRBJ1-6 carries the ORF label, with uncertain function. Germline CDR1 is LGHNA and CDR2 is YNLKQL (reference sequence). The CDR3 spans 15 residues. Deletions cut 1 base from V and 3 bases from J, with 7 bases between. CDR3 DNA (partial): TGTGCCAGCAGCCAAGGGACAGACTATAATTCGCCC. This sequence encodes CASSQGTDYNSP. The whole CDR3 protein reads CASSQGTDYNSPLYF.

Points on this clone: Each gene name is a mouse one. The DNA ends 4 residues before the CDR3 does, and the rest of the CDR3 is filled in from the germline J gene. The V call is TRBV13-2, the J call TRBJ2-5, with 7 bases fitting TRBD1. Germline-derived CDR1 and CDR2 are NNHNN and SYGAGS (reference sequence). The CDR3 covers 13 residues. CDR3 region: CASGPDREDTQYF. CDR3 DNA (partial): TGTGCCAGCGGGCCCGACAGGGAGGAC.

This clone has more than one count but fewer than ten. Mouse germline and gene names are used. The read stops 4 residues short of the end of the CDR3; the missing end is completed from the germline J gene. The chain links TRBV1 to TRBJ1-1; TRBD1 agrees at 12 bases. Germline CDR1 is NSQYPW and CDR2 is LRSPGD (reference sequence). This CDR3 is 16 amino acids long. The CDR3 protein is CTCSADLGQGAPEVFF. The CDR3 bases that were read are TGCACCTGCAGTGCAGATCTGGGACAGGGGGCCCCA.

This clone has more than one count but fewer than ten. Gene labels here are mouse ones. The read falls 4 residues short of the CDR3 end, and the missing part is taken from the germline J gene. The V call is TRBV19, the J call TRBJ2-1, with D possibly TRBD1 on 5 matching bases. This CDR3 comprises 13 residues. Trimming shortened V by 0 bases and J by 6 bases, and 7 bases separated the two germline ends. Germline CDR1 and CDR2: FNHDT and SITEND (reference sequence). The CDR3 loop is CASSIGTFAEQFF. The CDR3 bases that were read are TGTGCCAGCAGTATAGGGACATTTGCT.

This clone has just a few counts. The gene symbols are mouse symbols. The CDR3 here is CASSDEEDIYEQYF. The covered CDR3 bases are TGTGCCAGCAGTGATGAAGAGGACATATAT. V is TRBV13-3 and J is TRBJ2-7; D perhaps matches TRBD1 (5 bases). The read ends 4 residues before the CDR3 terminus; that terminus is restored from the germline J gene. This CDR3 contains 14 residues. CDR1 is NNHDY, CDR2 SYVADS, per germline.

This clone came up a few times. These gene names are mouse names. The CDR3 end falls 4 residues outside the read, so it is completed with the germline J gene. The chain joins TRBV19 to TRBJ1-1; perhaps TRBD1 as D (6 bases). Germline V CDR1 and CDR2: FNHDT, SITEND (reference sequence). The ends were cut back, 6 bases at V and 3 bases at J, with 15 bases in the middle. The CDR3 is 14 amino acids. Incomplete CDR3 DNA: TGTGCCAGCACTCACAGGGCGGAGGACACA. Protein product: CASTHRAEDT. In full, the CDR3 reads CASTHRAEDTEVFF.